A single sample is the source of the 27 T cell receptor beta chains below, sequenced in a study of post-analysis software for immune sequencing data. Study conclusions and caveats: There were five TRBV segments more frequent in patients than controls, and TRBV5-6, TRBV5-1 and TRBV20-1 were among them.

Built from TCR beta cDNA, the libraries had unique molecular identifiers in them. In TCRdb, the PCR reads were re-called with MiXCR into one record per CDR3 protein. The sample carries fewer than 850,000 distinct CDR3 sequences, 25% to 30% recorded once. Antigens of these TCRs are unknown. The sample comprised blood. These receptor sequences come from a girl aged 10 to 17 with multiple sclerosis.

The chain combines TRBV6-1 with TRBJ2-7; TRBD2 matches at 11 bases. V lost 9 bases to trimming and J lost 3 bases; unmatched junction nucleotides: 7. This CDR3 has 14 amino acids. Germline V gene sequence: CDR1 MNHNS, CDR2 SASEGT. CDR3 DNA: TGTGCCAGTAGATCCGGGACTAGCGGCTACGAGCAGTACTTC. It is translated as CASRSGTSGYEQYF.

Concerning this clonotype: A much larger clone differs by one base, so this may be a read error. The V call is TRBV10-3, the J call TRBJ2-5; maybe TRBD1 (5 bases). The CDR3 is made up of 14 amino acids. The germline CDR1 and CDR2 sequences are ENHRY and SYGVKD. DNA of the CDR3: TGTGCCATCAGTGAGTCAAGGGGTCAAGGGACCCAGTACTTC. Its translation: CAISESRGQGTQYF.

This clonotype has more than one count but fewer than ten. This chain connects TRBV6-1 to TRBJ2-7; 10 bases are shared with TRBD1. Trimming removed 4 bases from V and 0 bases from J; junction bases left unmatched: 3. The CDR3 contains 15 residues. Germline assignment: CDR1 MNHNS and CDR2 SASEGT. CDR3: CASSADRGFSYEQYF. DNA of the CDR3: TGTGCCAGCAGTGCGGACAGGGGGTTCTCCTACGAGCAGTACTTC.

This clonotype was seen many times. CDR3 DNA: TGCGCCAGCAGCCAAGGCGGGGTCAGGGGCTACGAGCAGTACTTC. As protein: CASSQGGVRGYEQYF. The chain has TRBV4-3 and TRBJ2-7; TRBD1 or TRBD2 may be the D gene (6 bases each). CDR1 is LGHNA, CDR2 YSLEER, per germline. The CDR3 has 15 amino acids. Deletions cut 1 base from V and 3 bases from J, with 13 bases between.

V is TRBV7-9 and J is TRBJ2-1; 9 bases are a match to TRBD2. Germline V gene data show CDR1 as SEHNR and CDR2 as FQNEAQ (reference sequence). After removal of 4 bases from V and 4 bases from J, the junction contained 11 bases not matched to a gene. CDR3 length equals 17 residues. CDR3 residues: CASSYAGGDKLYNEQFF. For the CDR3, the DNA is TGTGCCAGCAGCTACGCGGGGGGGGACAAGCTATACAATGAGCAGTTCTTC.

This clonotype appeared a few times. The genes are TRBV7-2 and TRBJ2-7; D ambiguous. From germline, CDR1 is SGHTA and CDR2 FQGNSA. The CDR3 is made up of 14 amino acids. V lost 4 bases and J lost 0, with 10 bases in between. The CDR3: CASSSYSDSYEQYF. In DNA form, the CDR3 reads TGTGCCAGCAGCTCCTACTCGGACTCCTACGAGCAGTACTTC.

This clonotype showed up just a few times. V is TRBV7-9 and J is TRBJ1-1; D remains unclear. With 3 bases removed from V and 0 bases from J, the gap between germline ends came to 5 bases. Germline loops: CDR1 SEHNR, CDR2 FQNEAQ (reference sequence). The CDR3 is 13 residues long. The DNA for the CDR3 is TGTGCCAGCAGCTTCCTACTGAACACTGAAGCTTTCTTT. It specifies CASSFLLNTEAFF.

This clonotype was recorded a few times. CDR3 sequence (DNA): TGTGCCAGCAGTGTACAGGGAGAGTATGAAAAACTGTTTTTT. It specifies CASSVQGEYEKLFF. V usage is TRBV6-5 and J usage is TRBJ1-4, with D maybe TRBD1 (6 bases). The CDR3 spans 14 residues. Per the germline V gene, CDR1 is MNHEY and CDR2 is SVGAGI. The V gene lost 5 bases and the J gene lost 6 bases, with 13 bases spanning the gap.

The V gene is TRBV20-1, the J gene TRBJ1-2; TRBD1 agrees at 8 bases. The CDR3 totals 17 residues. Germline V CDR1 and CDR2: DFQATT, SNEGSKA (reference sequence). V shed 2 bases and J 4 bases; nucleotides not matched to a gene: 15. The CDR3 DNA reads TGCAGTGCTAGAAATGCAGTACGGGACAGGCCGAGCTATGGCTACACCTTC. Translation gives CSARNAVRDRPSYGYTF.

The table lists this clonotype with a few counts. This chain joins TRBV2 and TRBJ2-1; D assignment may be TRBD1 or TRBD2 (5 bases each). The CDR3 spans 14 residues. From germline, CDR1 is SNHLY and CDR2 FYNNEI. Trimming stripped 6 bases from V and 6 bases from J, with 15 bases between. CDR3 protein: CASRGVVGPNEQFF. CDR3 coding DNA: TGTGCCAGCAGGGGAGTTGTGGGGCCCAATGAGCAGTTCTTC. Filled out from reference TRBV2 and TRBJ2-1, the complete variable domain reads EPEVTQTPSHQVTQMGQEVILRCVPISNHLYFYWYRQILGQKVEFLVSFYNNEISEKSEIFDDQFSVERPDGSNFTLKIRSTKLEDSAMYFCASRGVVGPNEQFFGPGTRLTVL.

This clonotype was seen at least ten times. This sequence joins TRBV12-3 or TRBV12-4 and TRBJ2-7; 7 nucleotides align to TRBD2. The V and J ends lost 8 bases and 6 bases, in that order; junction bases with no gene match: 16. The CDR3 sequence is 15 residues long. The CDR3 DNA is TGTGCCAGCCTAGAAAGGGGACTACCTTCTACCGAGCAGTACTTC. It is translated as CASLERGLPSTEQYF.

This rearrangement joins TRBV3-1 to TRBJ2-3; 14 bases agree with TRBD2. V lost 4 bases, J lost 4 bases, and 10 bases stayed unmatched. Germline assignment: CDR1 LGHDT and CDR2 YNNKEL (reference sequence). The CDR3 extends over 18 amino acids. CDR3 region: CASSPYPGTSGRPDTQYF. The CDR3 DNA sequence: TGTGCCAGCAGCCCATATCCCGGGACTAGCGGGAGACCAGATACGCAGTATTTT.

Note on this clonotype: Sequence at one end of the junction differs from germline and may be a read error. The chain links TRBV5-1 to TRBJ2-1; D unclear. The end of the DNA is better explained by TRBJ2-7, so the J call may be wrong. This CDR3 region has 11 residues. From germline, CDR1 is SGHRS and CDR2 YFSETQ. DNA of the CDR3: TGCGCCGGCAGCTTGGACTACGAGCAGTACTTC. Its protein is CAGSLDYEQYF.

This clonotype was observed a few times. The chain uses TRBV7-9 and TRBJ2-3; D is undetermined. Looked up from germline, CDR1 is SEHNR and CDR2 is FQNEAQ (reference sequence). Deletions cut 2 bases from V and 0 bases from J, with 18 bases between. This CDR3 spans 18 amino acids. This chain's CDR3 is CASSLNPESTVSTDTQYF. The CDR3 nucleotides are TGTGCCAGCAGCTTAAATCCAGAAAGTACCGTTAGCACAGATACGCAGTATTTT.

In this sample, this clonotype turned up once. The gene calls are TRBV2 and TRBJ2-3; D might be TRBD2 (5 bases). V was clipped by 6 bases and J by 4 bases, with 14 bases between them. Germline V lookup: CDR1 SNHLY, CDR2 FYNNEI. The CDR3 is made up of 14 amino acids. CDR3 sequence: CASRETILADTQYF. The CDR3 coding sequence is TGTGCCAGCAGGGAAACGATACTAGCAGATACGCAGTATTTT.

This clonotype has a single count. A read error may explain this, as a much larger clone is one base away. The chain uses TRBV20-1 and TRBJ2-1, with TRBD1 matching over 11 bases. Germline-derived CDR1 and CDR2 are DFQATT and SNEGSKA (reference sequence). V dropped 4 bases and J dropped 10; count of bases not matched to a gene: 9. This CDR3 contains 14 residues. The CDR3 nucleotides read TGCAGTGCTATTCGGACAGGGGGCTCCTACGAGCAGTTCTTC. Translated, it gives CSAIRTGGSYEQFF.

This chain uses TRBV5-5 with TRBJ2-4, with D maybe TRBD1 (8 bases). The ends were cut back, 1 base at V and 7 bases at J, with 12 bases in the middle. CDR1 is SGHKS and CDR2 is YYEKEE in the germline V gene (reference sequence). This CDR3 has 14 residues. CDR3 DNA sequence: TGTGCCAGCAGCTTGTACAGGGGGGGGAACATTCAGTACTTC. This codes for CASSLYRGGNIQYF.

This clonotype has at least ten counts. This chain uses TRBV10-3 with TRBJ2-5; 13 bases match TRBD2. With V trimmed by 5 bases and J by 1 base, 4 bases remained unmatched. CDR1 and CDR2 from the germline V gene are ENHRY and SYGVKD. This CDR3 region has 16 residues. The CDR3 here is CAISKGLAGSQETQYF. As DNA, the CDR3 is TGTGCCATCAGTAAGGGACTAGCGGGGTCCCAAGAGACCCAGTACTTC.

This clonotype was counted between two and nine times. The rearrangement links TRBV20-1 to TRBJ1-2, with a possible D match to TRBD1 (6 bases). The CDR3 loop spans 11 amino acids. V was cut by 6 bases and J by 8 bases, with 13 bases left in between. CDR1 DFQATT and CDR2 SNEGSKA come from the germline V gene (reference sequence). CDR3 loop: CSASTGLGYTF. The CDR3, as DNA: TGCAGTGCCTCCACAGGGCTCGGCTACACCTTC.

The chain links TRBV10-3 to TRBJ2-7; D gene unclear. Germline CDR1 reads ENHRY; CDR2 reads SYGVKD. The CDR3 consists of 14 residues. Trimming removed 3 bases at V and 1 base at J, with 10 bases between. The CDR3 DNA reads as TGTGCCATCAGTGACCCCACAAGATCCTACGAGCAGTACTTC. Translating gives CAISDPTRSYEQYF.

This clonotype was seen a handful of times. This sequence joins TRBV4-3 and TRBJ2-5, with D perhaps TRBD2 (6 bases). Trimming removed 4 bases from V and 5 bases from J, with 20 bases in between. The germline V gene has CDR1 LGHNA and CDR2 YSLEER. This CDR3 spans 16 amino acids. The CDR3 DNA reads TGCGCCAGCAGCCGATCGGCGGGGTCCTCGTGGGAGACCCAGTACTTC. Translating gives CASSRSAGSSWETQYF.

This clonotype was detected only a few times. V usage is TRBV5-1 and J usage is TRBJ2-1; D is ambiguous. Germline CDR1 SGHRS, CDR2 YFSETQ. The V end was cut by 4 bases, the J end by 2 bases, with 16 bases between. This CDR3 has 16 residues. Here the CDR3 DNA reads TGCGCCAGCAGCCGACAAACAGCTATCGCCTACAATGAGCAGTTCTTC. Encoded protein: CASSRQTAIAYNEQFF.

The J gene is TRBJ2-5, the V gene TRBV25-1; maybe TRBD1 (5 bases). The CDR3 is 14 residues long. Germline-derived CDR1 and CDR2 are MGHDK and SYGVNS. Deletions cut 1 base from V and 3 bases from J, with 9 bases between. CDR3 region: CASSEWGREETQYF. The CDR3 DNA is TGTGCCAGCAGTGAATGGGGCAGGGAAGAGACCCAGTACTTC.

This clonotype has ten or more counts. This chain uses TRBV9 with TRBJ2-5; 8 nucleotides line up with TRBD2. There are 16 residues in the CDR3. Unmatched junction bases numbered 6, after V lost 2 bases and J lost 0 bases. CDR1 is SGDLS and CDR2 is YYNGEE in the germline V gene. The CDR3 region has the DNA TGTGCCAGCAGCGTGCATCCGGGACTAGACCAAGAGACCCAGTACTTC. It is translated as CASSVHPGLDQETQYF.

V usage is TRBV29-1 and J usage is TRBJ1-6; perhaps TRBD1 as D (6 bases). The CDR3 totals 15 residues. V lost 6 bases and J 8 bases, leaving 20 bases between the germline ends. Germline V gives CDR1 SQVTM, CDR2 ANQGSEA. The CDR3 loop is CSVGTTGGLDSPLHF. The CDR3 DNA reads TGCAGCGTAGGAACGACAGGCGGTCTTGATTCACCCCTCCACTTT.

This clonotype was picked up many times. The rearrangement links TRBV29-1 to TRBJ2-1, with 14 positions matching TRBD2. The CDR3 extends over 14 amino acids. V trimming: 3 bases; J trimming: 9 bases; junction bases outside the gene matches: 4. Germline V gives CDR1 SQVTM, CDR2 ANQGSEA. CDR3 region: CSVEGLAGDIEQFF. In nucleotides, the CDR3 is TGCAGCGTTGAGGGACTAGCGGGAGACATTGAGCAGTTCTTC.

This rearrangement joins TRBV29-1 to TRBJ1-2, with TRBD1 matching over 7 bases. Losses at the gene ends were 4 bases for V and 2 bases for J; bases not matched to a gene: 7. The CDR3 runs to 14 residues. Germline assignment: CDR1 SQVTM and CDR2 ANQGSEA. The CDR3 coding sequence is TGCAGCGTTGTAGCTCCGGGACAGAACTATGGCTACACCTTC. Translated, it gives CSVVAPGQNYGYTF.